This T cell receptor (beta chain) derives from a study of T cell responses to AZD1222 COVID-19 vaccine (dated by TCRdb to 2020 to 2022). Background on the whole study: AZD1222 recipients whose second dose came at about 4 weeks and those whose second dose came at about 12 weeks were combined into one group, since spike-specific TCR depth and breadth did not differ between the two schedules. Trial participants were enrolled by age into 18-55, 56-69 and 70-plus year subgroups, with roughly 150, 30 and 60 TCR-sequenced participants respectively. TCR sequencing was performed for 230 to 250 trial participants, of whom around 200 were given two doses of AZD1222 and some 25 were given two doses of MenACWY control vaccine. General study outcomes and caveats: Conclusions about previously exposed vaccinees are limited, since just 6 or 7 AZD1222 recipients were seropositive for SARS-CoV-2 at baseline. In the small 56-69-year group, the increase in depth fell short of significance, most likely because of low power. The whole spike protein was spanned by vaccine-associated CD4 TCRs, and dominant responses were seen in regions 160-218 and 743-854. Reportedly, almost half of the unique spike-specific TCRs recognized epitopes lying outside the regions that are mutated in the B.1.351 and B.1.1.7 variants. Because no day 14 peak-response samples were available, the repertoires could be characterized only after the peak T cell response. After two AZD1222 doses, both the breadth and the depth of spike-specific TCRs were significantly higher than at day 0 and than in MenACWY recipients. Most participants were white British and females outnumbered males, and the authors suggested that clonal diversity may have been underestimated.

The CDR3 regions of human TCRbeta chains were analyzed by immunosequencing. Concerning the study's data processing: Repertoire TCRs were checked for matches against a reference library of SARS-CoV-2-specific TCRs that had been generated using the MIRA antigen-specificity platform. Breadth meant the fraction of unique TCRs that were SARS-CoV-2-associated, whereas depth meant the fraction of total T cells that were SARS-CoV-2-associated. Using the MIRA data, every spike-specific TCR was mapped to the spike region that the TCR reacted to and assigned to either a CD4 or a CD8 class. Log10-transformed breadth and depth values were compared by one-way ANOVA with Sidak's multiple comparisons tests. TCRdb provides this immuneACCESS table in a form limited to in-frame rearrangements. Some clones are lacking; in checked studies, under half of them reflect an unresolved V gene, and why the rest are absent is not known. The DNA was the basis for D and trimming; V, J and clone size are from that table. The sample table lists roughly 100,000 clones, approximately 84% of them with a count of one. The ten largest clones represent more than 15% of the sample.

The intended sense of this specimen's time point label: baseline before first vaccination. Vaccinee samples were obtained from the UK trials COV001 and COV002, which included a single-blind randomized controlled phase 2/3 trial of AZD1222 (ChAdOx1 nCoV-19) in healthy adults. Trial participant PBMC samples were collected at day 0 and day 28 after the second dose for TCRbeta chain sequencing. On this clone: Its antigen remains unidentified. Base quality data are lacking; no much larger clone is found one base away.

The germline V gene gives CDR1 as SGHNT and CDR2 as YENEEA. The germline V end is reduced by 3 bases and the J end by 1 base; junction bases left unmatched: 7. The CDR3 has 16 amino acids, counting the end cysteine and phenylalanine. Only the CDR3 DNA is retained, 48 bases long and in frame from the first base. The source is an adult in good health. Sample: peripheral blood, taken on day 0 of AZD1222 vaccination. The chain employs TRBV11-3 and TRBJ2-7; a stretch of 9 junction bases matches TRBD2. The bases are TGTGCCAGCAGCTTGTGGAGGACTAGCGAATCCTACGAGCAGTACTTC. It codes for CASSLWRTSESYEQYF.